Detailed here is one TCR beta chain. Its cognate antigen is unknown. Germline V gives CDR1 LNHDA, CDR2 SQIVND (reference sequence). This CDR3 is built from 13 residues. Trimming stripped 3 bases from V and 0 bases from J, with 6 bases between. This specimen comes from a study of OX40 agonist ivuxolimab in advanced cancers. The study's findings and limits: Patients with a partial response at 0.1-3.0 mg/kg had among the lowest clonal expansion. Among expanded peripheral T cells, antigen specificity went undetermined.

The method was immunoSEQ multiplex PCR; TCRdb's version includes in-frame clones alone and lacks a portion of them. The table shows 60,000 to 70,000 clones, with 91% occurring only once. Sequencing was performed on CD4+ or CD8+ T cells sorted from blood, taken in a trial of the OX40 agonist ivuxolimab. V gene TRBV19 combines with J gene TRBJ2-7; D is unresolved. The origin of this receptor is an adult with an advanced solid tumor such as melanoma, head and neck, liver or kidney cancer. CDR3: CASSMAASYEQYF. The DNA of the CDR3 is TGTGCCAGTAGTATGGCGGCCTCCTACGAGCAGTACTTC.